The clone carrying this T cell receptor beta chain has just one count. This entry comes from a study of CD8+CD57+ T cells in acquired aplastic anemia. Study-wide background: DNA from sorted CD4+ and CD8+ cells averaged about 3.2 ug. Reads per healthy sample averaged around 10 million (CD4+) and some 11 million (CD8+).

Template material for TCR beta VDJ and CDR3 profiling consisted of genomic DNA. TCRdb fed the reads into MiXCR, producing one record per CDR3 protein. Of 350,000 to 450,000 distinct CDR3 sequences detected, roughly 68% appear once; the ten largest clones hold 3.5% to 4.5%. Sequenced sample: sorted CD4+, CD8+, or CD8+CD57+ T cells (not recorded which) from PBMCs. The source of this sequence is a human donor in good health, serving as a control.

Here the CDR3 reads CASSFLGQGGYEQYF. For the CDR3, the DNA is TGTGCCAGCAGTTTCCTAGGACAGGGGGGATACGAGCAGTACTTC. The chain employs TRBV2 and TRBJ2-7; 10 nucleotides agree with TRBD1. CDR3 length equals 15 residues. Germline V CDR1 and CDR2: SNHLY, FYNNEI. V gave up 5 bases and J gave up 4 bases; unmatched junction bases: 8.